These T cell receptor beta chains were read from a single sample in a study of OX40 agonist ivuxolimab in advanced cancers. The method was immunoSEQ multiplex PCR; TCRdb's version includes in-frame clones alone and lacks a portion of them. The profile shows 50,000 or so clones, roughly 81% of them singletons. The material sequenced was CD4+ or CD8+ T cells sorted from blood, taken in a trial of the OX40 agonist ivuxolimab. Receptors originate from an adult with an advanced solid tumor such as melanoma, head and neck, liver or kidney cancer. CDR3s include the opening cysteine and the closing phenylalanine or tryptophan. D genes are given only for firm matches. The size entry is marked missing in some rows and otherwise reads once, few, many or a size class.

v_call	d_call	clone_size	j_call	cdr3_length	cdr3_nt	cdr3_aa
TRBV9	NA	NA	TRBJ2-5	15	TGTGCCAGCAGCGTAGGCGGGTTAGGACAAGAGACCCAGTACTTC	CASSVGGLGQETQYF
TRBV15	TRBD1	NA	TRBJ1-3	16	TGTGCCACCAGCAGCGGGACAGTTGCCTCTGGAAACACCATATATTTT	CATSSGTVASGNTIYF
TRBV28	TRBD1	NA	TRBJ2-7	16	TGTGCCAGCAGCCTAAGTTTTGGGACAGGGAGCTACGAGCAGTACTTC	CASSLSFGTGSYEQYF
TRBV6-1	TRBD1	few	TRBJ2-1	15	TGTGCCAGCAAGGCACCCGGACAGGGGAAACATGAGCAGTTCTTC	CASKAPGQGKHEQFF
TRBV6-1	NA	NA	TRBJ2-5	13	TGTGCCAGCACGGGTGGAGGGGATGGGACCCAGTACTTC	CASTGGGDGTQYF
TRBV7-2	NA	NA	TRBJ2-1	14	TGTGCCAGCAGCTTAGGGGGGGCGGCCGGAAAGCAGTTCTTC	CASSLGGAAGKQFF
TRBV7-2	TRBD2	NA	TRBJ2-7	16	TGTGCCAGCAGCTCCACCTGGACTAGCGGGGATTACGAGCAGTACTTC	CASSSTWTSGDYEQYF
TRBV2	NA	few	TRBJ1-5	17	TGTGCCAGCAGTGAAGACGTTGCCGGGGGTTTTTATCAGCCCCAGCATTTT	CASSEDVAGGFYQPQHF
TRBV5-1	NA	once	TRBJ2-3	15	TGCGCCAGCAGCCGGACCGACGGGAGCCCAGATACGCAGTATTTT	CASSRTDGSPDTQYF
TRBV9	NA	NA	TRBJ1-4	12	TGTGCCAGCAGCCCCCTTGGGGGAAAACTGTTTTTT	CASSPLGGKLFF
TRBV27	TRBD2	NA	TRBJ2-1	15	TGTGCCAGCAGTTTTTTGGGCGGGGGGGCTTATGAGCAGTTCTTC	CASSFLGGGAYEQFF
TRBV9	TRBD2	once	TRBJ2-1	16	TGTGCCAGCAGCGCCCCCTTAGCGGGAGGGGACAATGAGCAGTTCTTC	CASSAPLAGGDNEQFF
TRBV6-6	NA	once	TRBJ2-7	9	TGTGCCAGCAGTTACGAGCAGTACTTC	CASSYEQYF
TRBV19	TRBD2	few	TRBJ2-1	15	TGTGCCAGTAACCCGAGCGGGAGTGGTGCGGCTGAGCAGTTCTTC	CASNPSGSGAAEQFF
TRBV7-2	NA	NA	TRBJ2-5	15	TGTGCCAGCAGCTTCAGTGGGTCTAAGGGGGAGACCCAGTACTTC	CASSFSGSKGETQYF
TRBV7-2	TRBD1	NA	TRBJ2-1	14	TGTGCCAGCAGCCCTGACAGGGGGTGGAATGAGCAGTTCTTC	CASSPDRGWNEQFF
TRBV21-1	NA	NA	TRBJ2-3	14	TGTGCCAGCAGCAGTTTGACCCACACAGATACGCAGTATTTT	CASSSLTHTDTQYF
TRBV28	NA	NA	TRBJ2-3	13	TGTGCCAGCAGTTTCCCCCCGGAAGATACGCAGTATTTT	CASSFPPEDTQYF
TRBV5-6	TRBD1	NA	TRBJ2-1	18	TGTGCCAGCAGCGTCCCGGGACAGGGGATCCGCTCCTACAATGAGCAGTTCTTC	CASSVPGQGIRSYNEQFF
TRBV28	NA	NA	TRBJ2-7	12	TGTGCCAGCAGTTTAGCTTGGAACGAGCAGTACTTC	CASSLAWNEQYF
TRBV11-1	NA	few	TRBJ2-1	14	TGTGCCAGCAGCTTAGGGGGGGACCTCAATGAGCAGTTCTTC	CASSLGGDLNEQFF
TRBV28	NA	NA	TRBJ2-1	11	TGTGCCAGCAGTTTCCGGAATGAGCAGTTCTTC	CASSFRNEQFF
TRBV2	TRBD2	NA	TRBJ2-7	15	TGTGCCAGCAGTGTTCTAGCGGGTCTTCATGGGGAGCAGTACTTC	CASSVLAGLHGEQYF
TRBV6-1	TRBD2	NA	TRBJ2-7	14	TGTGCCAGCACTGGGGTAGCGGGAGCAGGCGAGCAGTACTTC	CASTGVAGAGEQYF
TRBV7-9	TRBD1	NA	TRBJ1-2	13	TGTGCCAGCAGCCAAGGGACAGCCTATGGCTACACCTTC	CASSQGTAYGYTF
TRBV28	NA	NA	TRBJ2-2	15	TGTGCCAGCTTTGACACCTTAACGAACACCGGGGAGCTGTTTTTT	CASFDTLTNTGELFF
TRBV28	TRBD1	NA	TRBJ1-5	14	TGTGCCAGCAGTTTGGGACAGGCTCATCAGCCCCAGCATTTT	CASSLGQAHQPQHF
TRBV7-9	NA	NA	TRBJ2-7	12	TGTGCCAGCAGCGTCCGGGACCTCGAGCAGTACTTC	CASSVRDLEQYF
TRBV5-1	NA	NA	TRBJ2-1	15	TGCGCCAGCAGCTTGGCTCAGCCCTCCTACAATGAGCAGTTCTTC	CASSLAQPSYNEQFF
TRBV2	NA	NA	TRBJ1-2	14	TGTGCCAGCAGGGATACAGGGTTGGGGAATGGCTACACCTTC	CASRDTGLGNGYTF
TRBV7-9	NA	NA	TRBJ2-7	14	TGTGCCAGCAGCTTCACGGACTCCTCCTACGAGCAGTACTTC	CASSFTDSSYEQYF
TRBV5-6	NA	NA	TRBJ1-2	12	TGTGCCAGCAGCTTGTCAGGGTATGGCTACACCTTC	CASSLSGYGYTF
TRBV6-5	NA	NA	TRBJ2-7	14	TGTGCCAGCAGTGAACGGGGCTCTGCCTACGAGCAGTACTTC	CASSERGSAYEQYF
TRBV11-2	NA	NA	TRBJ2-7	14	TGTGCCAGCAGCTTAGTGGGTTCAGGGACCGAGCAGTACTTC	CASSLVGSGTEQYF
TRBV28	TRBD1	NA	TRBJ1-1	13	TGTGCCACCTGGGACAGGTTGAACACTGAAGCTTTCTTT	CATWDRLNTEAFF
TRBV7-3	TRBD2	NA	TRBJ2-1	15	TGTGCCAGCAGCCTGACTAGCGGATTTTACAATGAGCAGTTCTTC	CASSLTSGFYNEQFF
TRBV7-3	TRBD2	NA	TRBJ2-1	14	TGTGCCAGCAGCTTACCGGGAGGAGGCAATGAGCAGTTCTTC	CASSLPGGGNEQFF
TRBV11-3	TRBD1	NA	TRBJ2-5	14	TGTGCCAGCAGCCGGACAGGGGATGGGGAGACCCAGTACTTC	CASSRTGDGETQYF
TRBV28	NA	NA	TRBJ2-7	14	TGTGCCAGCAGTAGTCGGGGTTTGTCCTACGAGCAGTACTTC	CASSSRGLSYEQYF
TRBV30	NA	NA	TRBJ2-6	16	TGTGCCTGGAGTGGGACGGCGGGCTGGGGGGCCAACGTCCTGACTTTC	CAWSGTAGWGANVLTF
TRBV19	NA	NA	TRBJ2-5	16	TGTGCCAGTAGTAAATGGTCGGCTAGCGAGAAAGAGACCCAGTACTTC	CASSKWSASEKETQYF
TRBV5-1	NA	NA	TRBJ2-3	15	TGCGCCAGCAGCTTGGCCCGCGGCAACACAGATACGCAGTATTTT	CASSLARGNTDTQYF
TRBV11-2	TRBD1	medium-sized	TRBJ1-3	16	TGTGCCAGCAGCACAGAACAGGGGTCCTCTGGAAACACCATATATTTT	CASSTEQGSSGNTIYF
TRBV11-1	NA	NA	TRBJ2-7	15	TGTGCCAGCAGCTTACATCACGGCAGCTCCTACGAGCAGTACTTC	CASSLHHGSSYEQYF
TRBV11-2	TRBD2	NA	TRBJ2-7	17	TGTGCCAGCAGCTTAGACCGGGGACTAGCGGGAGTCTACGAGCAGTACTTC	CASSLDRGLAGVYEQYF
TRBV28	NA	once	TRBJ2-7	13	TGTGCCAGCAGTTTACCGCGCTCCTACGAGCAGTACTTC	CASSLPRSYEQYF
TRBV7-2	NA	NA	TRBJ2-7	13	TGTGCCAGCAGCTTAGGCTCGGCAGGCGAGCAGTACTTC	CASSLGSAGEQYF
TRBV9	NA	NA	TRBJ1-5	14	TGTGCCAGCAGCGTCGGACAGAACAATCAGCCCCAGCATTTT	CASSVGQNNQPQHF
TRBV9	NA	NA	TRBJ2-1	13	TGTGCCAGCAGCCCCGACGACTACAATGAGCAGTTCTTC	CASSPDDYNEQFF
TRBV28	TRBD2	once	TRBJ2-7	14	TGTGCCAGCAGTCCGACTAGCGGGACTAGGGAGCAGTACTTC	CASSPTSGTREQYF
TRBV4-1	NA	NA	TRBJ2-5	14	TGCGCCAGCAGCCAAGTTGTCGCACAAGAGACCCAGTACTTC	CASSQVVAQETQYF
TRBV7-2	NA	NA	TRBJ2-5	12	TGTGCCAGCAGCTTAGGCCCTTGGGAACAGTACTTC	CASSLGPWEQYF